This T cell receptor (beta chain) was sequenced during a study of long-term antiretroviral therapy in people with HIV. Findings and caveats of the study: When set beside controls, HIV repertoires had CDR3 length ranges that were narrower.

Samples held roughly 1-11 million cryopreserved PBMC, and DNA extraction followed. Comments on this clone: Its antigen is still unknown.

CDR3 size: 11 residues. Germline assignment: CDR1 MNHEY and CDR2 SMNVEV (reference sequence). Between the trimmed V and J ends, which lost 6 bases and 4 bases, there was a span of 6 bases. Survey-level immunoSEQ v3.0 assays were run. The assay was immunoSEQ multiplex PCR, and TCRdb's table has in-frame clones only and misses some. The repertoire holds about 30,000 clones, with around 95% as singletons. Sequencing was performed on unsorted PBMCs, taken 5.3 years after starting antiretroviral therapy. This receptor was taken from a man between 25 and 39 years old with HIV. The genes are TRBV27 and TRBJ2-5; D ambiguous. The CDR3 loop is CASRFGETQYF. CDR3 bases: TGTGCCAGCAGGTTCGGAGAGACCCAGTACTTC.